This TCR beta chain comes out of a study of blood T cell repertoires in COVID-19. Study summary: The analysed material was cDNA or gDNA that came from T cells, B-cell-depleted T cells, or PBMCs.

Germline CDR1 and CDR2: SEHNR and FQNEAQ (reference sequence). V lost 4 bases to trimming and J lost 2 bases, with 18 bases between them. The CDR3 is made up of 17 amino acids. Per the authors' pipeline: Amplifying reference gene primers gave estimates of nucleated cell counts. Data came from immunoSEQ multiplex PCR; TCRdb stores just in-frame clones and leaves some out. That table gives V, J and clone size, and the DNA gave D and trimming. The profile shows around 140,000 clones, around 80% of them singletons. The sample comprised peripheral blood. This rearrangement joins TRBV7-9 to TRBJ1-3; D perhaps matches TRBD1 (6 bases). The TCR originated in a man between 45 and 60 years old with acute or convalescent COVID-19. The CDR3: CASSSYRVTGTGNTIYF. In DNA form, the CDR3 reads TGTGCCAGCAGCTCTTATAGGGTAACAGGGACTGGAAACACCATATATTTT.